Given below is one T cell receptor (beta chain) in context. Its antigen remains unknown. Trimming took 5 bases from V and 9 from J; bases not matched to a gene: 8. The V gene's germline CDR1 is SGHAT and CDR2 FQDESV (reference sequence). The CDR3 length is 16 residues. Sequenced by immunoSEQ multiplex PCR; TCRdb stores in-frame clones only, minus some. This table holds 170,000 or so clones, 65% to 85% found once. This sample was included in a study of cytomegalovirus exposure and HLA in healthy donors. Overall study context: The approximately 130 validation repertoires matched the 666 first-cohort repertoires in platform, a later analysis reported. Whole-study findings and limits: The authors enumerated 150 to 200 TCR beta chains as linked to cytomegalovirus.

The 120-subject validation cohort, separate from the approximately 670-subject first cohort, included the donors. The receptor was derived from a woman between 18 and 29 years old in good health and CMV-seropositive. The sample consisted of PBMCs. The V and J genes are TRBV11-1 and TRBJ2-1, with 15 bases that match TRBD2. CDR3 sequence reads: CASSRRTSGGVPEQFF. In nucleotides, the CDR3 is TGTGCCAGCAGCCGGAGGACTAGCGGGGGGGTGCCTGAGCAGTTCTTC.